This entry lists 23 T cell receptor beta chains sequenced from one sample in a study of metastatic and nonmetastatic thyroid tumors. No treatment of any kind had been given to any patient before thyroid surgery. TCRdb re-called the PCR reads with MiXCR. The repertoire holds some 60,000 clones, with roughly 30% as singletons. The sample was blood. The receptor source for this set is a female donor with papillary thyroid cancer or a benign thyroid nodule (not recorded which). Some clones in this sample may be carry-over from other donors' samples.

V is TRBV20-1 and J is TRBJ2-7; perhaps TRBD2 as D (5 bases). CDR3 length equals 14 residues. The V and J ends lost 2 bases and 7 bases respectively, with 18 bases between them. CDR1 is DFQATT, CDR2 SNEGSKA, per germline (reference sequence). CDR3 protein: CSARFLGLDREQYF. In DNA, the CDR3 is TGCAGTGCTAGATTCCTCGGACTTGACCGGGAGCAGTACTTC.

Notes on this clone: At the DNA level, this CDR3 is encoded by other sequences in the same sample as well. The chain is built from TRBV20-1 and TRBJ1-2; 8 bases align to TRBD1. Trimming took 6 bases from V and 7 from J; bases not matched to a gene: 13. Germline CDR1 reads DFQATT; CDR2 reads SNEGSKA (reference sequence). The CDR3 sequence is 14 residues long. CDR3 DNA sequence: TGCAGTGCAAGCACCGGACAGGGAGGGGGTGGCTACACCTTC. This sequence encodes CSASTGQGGGGYTF.

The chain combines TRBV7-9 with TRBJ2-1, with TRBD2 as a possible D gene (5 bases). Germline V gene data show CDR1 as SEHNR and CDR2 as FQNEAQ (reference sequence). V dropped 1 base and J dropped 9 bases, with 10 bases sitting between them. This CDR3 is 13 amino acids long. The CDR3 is CASSLGLAIEQFF. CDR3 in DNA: TGTGCCAGCAGCTTAGGGTTAGCGATTGAGCAGTTCTTC. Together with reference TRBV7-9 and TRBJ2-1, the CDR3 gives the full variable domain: DTGVSQNPRHKITKRGQNVTFRCDPISEHNRLYWYRQTLGQGPEFLTYFQNEAQLEKSRLLSDRFSAERPKGSFSTLEIQRTEQGDSAMYLCASSLGLAIEQFFGPGTRLTVL.

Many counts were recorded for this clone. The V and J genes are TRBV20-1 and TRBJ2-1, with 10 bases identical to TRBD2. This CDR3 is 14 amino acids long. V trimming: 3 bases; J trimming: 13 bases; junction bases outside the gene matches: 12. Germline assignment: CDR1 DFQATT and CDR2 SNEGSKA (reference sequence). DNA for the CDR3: TGCAGTGCTAGTACCCCTAGCGGGAGTGCAAAACAGTTCTTC. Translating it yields CSASTPSGSAKQFF.

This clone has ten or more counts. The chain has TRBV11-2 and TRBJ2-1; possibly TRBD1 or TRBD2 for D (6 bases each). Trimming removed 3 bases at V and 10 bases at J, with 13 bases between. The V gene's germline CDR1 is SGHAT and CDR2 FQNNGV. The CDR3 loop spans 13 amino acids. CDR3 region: CASSFKGDLEQFF. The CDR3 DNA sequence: TGTGCCAGCAGCTTTAAGGGGGACTTGGAGCAGTTCTTC.

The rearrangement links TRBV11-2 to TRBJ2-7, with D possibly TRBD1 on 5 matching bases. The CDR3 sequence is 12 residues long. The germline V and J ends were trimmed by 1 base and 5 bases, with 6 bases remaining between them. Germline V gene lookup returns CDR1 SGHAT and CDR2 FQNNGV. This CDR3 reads CASSLVQDEQYF. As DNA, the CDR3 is TGTGCCAGCAGCTTAGTACAGGACGAGCAGTACTTC.

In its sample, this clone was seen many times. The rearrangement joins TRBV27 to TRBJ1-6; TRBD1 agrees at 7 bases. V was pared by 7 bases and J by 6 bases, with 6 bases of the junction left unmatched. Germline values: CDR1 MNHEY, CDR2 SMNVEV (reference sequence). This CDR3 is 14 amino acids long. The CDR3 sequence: CASTSGTANSPLHF. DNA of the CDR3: TGTGCCAGCACCTCCGGGACAGCTAATTCACCCCTCCACTTT.

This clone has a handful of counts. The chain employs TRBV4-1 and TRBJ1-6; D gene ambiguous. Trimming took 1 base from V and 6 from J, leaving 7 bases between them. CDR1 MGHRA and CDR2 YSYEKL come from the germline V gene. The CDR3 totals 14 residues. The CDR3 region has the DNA TGCGCCAGCAGCCAAGGAGGCTTTAATTCACCCCTCCACTTT. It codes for CASSQGGFNSPLHF.

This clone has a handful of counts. CDR3 in DNA: TGTGCCAGCAAGACAGGGGCTGGAAATTCACCCCTCCACTTT. Translating it yields CASKTGAGNSPLHF. The rearrangement uses TRBV6-1 and TRBJ1-6; TRBD1 matches 8 bases. The CDR3 is made up of 14 amino acids. Germline V gene lookup returns CDR1 MNHNS and CDR2 SASEGT. V lost 7 bases and J lost 7; bases outside the gene matches: 6.

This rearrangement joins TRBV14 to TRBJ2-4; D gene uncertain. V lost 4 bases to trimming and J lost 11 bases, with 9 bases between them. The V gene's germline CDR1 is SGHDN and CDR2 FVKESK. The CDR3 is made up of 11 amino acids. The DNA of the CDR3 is TGTGCCAGCAGCCCCGGCTTACTTCAGTACTTC. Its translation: CASSPGLLQYF.

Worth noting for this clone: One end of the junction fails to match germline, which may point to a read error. The CDR3 protein is CASILPLGANTEAFF. CDR3 bases: TGTGCCAGCATTTTACCCCTGGGAGCGAACACTGAAGCTTTCTTT. This rearrangement joins TRBV28 to TRBJ1-1, with unresolved D. This CDR3 is 15 amino acids long. The germline gives CDR1 MDHEN, CDR2 SYDVKM.

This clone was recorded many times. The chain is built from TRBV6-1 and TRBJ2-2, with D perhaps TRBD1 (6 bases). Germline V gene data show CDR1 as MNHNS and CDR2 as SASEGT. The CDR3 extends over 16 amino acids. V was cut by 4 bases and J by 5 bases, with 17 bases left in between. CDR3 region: CASSGIRDTRTGELFF. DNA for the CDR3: TGTGCCAGCAGTGGGATCCGGGACACCCGGACCGGGGAGCTGTTTTTT.

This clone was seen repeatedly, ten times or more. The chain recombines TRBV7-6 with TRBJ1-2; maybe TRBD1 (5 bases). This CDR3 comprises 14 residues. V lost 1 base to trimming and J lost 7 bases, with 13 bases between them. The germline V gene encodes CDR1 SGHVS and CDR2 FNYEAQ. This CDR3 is CASSLVEGLRGYTF. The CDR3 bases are TGTGCCAGCAGCTTAGTGGAGGGACTACGTGGCTACACCTTC. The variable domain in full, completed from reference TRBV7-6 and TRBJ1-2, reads GAGVSQSPRYKVTKRGQDVALRCDPISGHVSLYWYRQALGQGPEFLTYFNYEAQQDKSGLPNDRFSAERPEGSISTLTIQRTEQRDSAMYRCASSLVEGLRGYTFGSGTRLTVV.

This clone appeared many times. The DNA for the CDR3 is TGTGCCAGCTCTCCCGGGACAGGTGGGCAGTTCTTC. Its protein product is CASSPGTGGQFF. V usage is TRBV18 and J usage is TRBJ2-1, with 8 bases matching TRBD1. This CDR3 has 12 amino acids. V shed 6 bases and J 12 bases; nucleotides not matched to a gene: 7. Germline V lookup: CDR1 KGHSH, CDR2 LQKENI.

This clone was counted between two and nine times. The CDR3: CASSLTDTGFGYTF. CDR3 in DNA: TGTGCCAGCAGCCTCACCGACACAGGGTTTGGCTACACCTTC. The chain employs TRBV11-2 and TRBJ1-2, with TRBD1 as a possible D gene (6 bases). The CDR3 loop spans 14 amino acids. V was shortened by 5 bases and J by 7 bases, with 17 bases between the two germline ends. CDR1 is SGHAT and CDR2 is FQNNGV in the germline V gene.

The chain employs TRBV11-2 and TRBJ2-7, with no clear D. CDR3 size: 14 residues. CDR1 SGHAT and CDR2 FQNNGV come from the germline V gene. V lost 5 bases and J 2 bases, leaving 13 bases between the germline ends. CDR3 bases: TGTGCCAGCAGCCACCCCCTGAAGACCTACGAGCAGTACTTC. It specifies CASSHPLKTYEQYF. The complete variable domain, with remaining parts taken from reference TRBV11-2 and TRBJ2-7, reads EAGVAQSPRYKIIEKRQSVAFWCNPISGHATLYWYQQILGQGPKLLIQFQNNGVVDDSQLPKDRFSAERLKGVDSTLKIQPAKLEDSAVYLCASSHPLKTYEQYFGPGTRLTVT.

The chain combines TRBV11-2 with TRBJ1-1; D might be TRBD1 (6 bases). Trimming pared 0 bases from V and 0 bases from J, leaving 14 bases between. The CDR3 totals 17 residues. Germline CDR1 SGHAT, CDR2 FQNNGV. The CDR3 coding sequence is TGTGCCAGCAGCTTAGATCCCCCCAGGGGACTGAACACTGAAGCTTTCTTT. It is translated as CASSLDPPRGLNTEAFF.

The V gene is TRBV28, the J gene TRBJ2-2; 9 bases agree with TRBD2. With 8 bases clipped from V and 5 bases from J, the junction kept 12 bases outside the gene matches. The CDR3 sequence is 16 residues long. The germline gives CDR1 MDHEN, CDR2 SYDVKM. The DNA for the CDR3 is TGTGCCAGCCGCGGCGCGCGGGAGGGGGCTACCGGGGAGCTGTTTTTT. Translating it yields CASRGAREGATGELFF.

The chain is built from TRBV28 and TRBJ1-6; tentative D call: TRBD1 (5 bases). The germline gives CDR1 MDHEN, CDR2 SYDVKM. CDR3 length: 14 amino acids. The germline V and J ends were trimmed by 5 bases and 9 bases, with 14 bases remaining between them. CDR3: CASSPGIGTSPLHF. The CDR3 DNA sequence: TGTGCCAGCAGTCCTGGGATCGGGACTTCACCCCTCCACTTT.

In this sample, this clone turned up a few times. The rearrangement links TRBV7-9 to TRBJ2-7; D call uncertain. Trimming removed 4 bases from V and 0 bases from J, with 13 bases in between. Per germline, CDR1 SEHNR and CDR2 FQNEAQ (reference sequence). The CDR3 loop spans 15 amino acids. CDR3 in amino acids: CASSSSPLISYEQYF. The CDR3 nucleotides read TGTGCCAGCAGCTCCAGTCCCCTAATCTCCTACGAGCAGTACTTC.

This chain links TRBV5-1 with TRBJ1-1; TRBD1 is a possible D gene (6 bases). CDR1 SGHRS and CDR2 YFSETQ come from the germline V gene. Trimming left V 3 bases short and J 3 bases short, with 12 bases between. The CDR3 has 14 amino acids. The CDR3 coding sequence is TGCGCCAGCAGCTCACTCGGGACATACACTGAAGCTTTCTTT. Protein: CASSSLGTYTEAFF.

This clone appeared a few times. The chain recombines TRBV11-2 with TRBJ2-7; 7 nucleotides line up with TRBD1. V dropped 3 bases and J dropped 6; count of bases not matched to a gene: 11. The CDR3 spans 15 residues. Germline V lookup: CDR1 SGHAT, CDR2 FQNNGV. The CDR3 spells CASSFIGTEVGEQYF. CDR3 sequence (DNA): TGTGCCAGCAGCTTCATCGGGACAGAGGTTGGCGAGCAGTACTTC.

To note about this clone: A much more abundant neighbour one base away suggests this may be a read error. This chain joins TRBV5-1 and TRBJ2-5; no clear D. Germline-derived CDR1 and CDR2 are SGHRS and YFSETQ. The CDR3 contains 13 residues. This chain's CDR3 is CTSKGDGKETQYF. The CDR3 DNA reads TGCACCAGCAAAGGTGACGGAAAAGAGACCCAGTACTTC.